A selection of T cell receptor beta chains follows, all from one sample in a study of T cells in Graves' hyperthyroidism and ophthalmopathy. TCRdb independently ran MiXCR on the multiplex PCR reads; one entry per CDR3 protein. The data hold around 690,000 distinct CDR3 sequences, with roughly 20% observed a single time. The specimen sequenced was blood. Receptors were obtained from a man aged 25-45 years with Graves' ophthalmopathy. CDR3s include the opening cysteine and the closing phenylalanine or tryptophan. A D gene is named only where the DNA matches it firmly. Clone size, where shown, is once, few, many, or a class for clones that have expanded.

j_call v_call clone_size d_call cdr3_nt cdr3_aa
TRBJ2-7 TRBV19 . . TGTGCCCGTCCGGGACTTTTTCTCGAGCAGTACTTC CARPGLFLEQYF
TRBJ2-7 TRBV19 . . TGTGCCAGTAGTCGGGCGGGCGCCTACGAGCAGTACTTC CASSRAGAYEQYF
TRBJ2-1 TRBV12-5 . TRBD2 TGTGCTAGTGGTTTGGTAGGACTAGCGGGAGCGGGTGAGCAGTTCTTC CASGLVGLAGAGEQFF
TRBJ2-1 TRBV7-9 . . TGTGCCAGCAGCTCTCGGTTCGGGGGTTCAAATGAGCAGTTCTTC CASSSRFGGSNEQFF
TRBJ2-7 TRBV10-3 . . TGTGCCATCAGTGAGTCGACCGGGAACGAGCAGTACTTC CAISESTGNEQYF
TRBJ1-1 TRBV16 few . TGTGCCAGCAGCCAATTTTGGGCCGCTCGGACGCTTAACACTGAAGCTTTCTTT CASSQFWAARTLNTEAFF
TRBJ2-3 TRBV5-6 . . TGTGCCAGCAGCTTGATGACCGGGAATATCACAGATACGCAGTATTTT CASSLMTGNITDTQYF
TRBJ2-7 TRBV6-6 . . TGTGCCAGCAGTTACTCGTCTACAGGATCCTACGAGCAGTACTTC CASSYSSTGSYEQYF
TRBJ2-1 TRBV4-1 . . TGCGCCAGCAGCGGGGCGGTCGGGTACAATGAGCAGTTCTTC CASSGAVGYNEQFF
TRBJ2-7 TRBV4-1 . TRBD1 TGCGCCAGCAGCCAAGCGACAGGGAAGGACTACGAGCAGTACTTC CASSQATGKDYEQYF
TRBJ1-1 TRBV7-2 many . TGTGCCAGCAGCTTGTCGTCCGGTGTCATGAACACTGAAGCTTTCTTT CASSLSSGVMNTEAFF
TRBJ2-2 TRBV15 few . TGTGCCACCCGATGGGTACGGGGGAACACCGGGGAGCTGTTTTTT CATRWVRGNTGELFF
TRBJ1-5 TRBV7-8 . . TGTGCCAGCAGCTTAATGACAGCGGATCAGCCCCAGCATTTT CASSLMTADQPQHF
TRBJ2-1 TRBV5-5 . . TGTGCCAGCAGCTTGGACCTCTACAATGGGCAGTTCTTC CASSLDLYNGQFF
TRBJ2-1 TRBV7-9 once . TGTGCCAGCAGGCCACGGGGAGGCGGAGACAATGAGCAGTTCTTC CASRPRGGGDNEQFF
TRBJ2-7 TRBV3-1 many TRBD2 TGTGCCAGCAGCCAAGGGGTGGCGGGAGCTGTCTACGAGCAGTACTTC CASSQGVAGAVYEQYF
TRBJ2-7 TRBV5-1 . TRBD2 TGCGCCAGCAGCTTGTTCCTAGCGGGAGGGTACGAGCAGTACTTC CASSLFLAGGYEQYF
TRBJ2-3 TRBV28 few . TGTGCCAGCAGTTTTGGAGGGGGGACCACAGATACGCAGTATTTT CASSFGGGTTDTQYF
TRBJ2-1 TRBV18 . . TGTGCCAGCTCAATAAGGGATTTAGGTGAGCAGTTCTTC CASSIRDLGEQFF
TRBJ1-5 TRBV4-1 few . TGCGCCAGCAGCCAAGATTGGGGGGGTGCTCAGCCCCAGCATTTT CASSQDWGGAQPQHF
TRBJ1-1 TRBV5-1 many TRBD1 TGCGCCAGCAGCTACAGGGGGCCAGACACTGAAGCTTTCTTT CASSYRGPDTEAFF
TRBJ2-1 TRBV18 . TRBD1 TGTGCCAGCACCCTCACGGAAGTTGACAGGGGGCGCGACAATGAGCAGTTCTTC CASTLTEVDRGRDNEQFF
TRBJ1-3 TRBV3-1 many . TGTGCCAGCAGCCATCCTAAGGGGGCTGGAAACACCATATATTTT CASSHPKGAGNTIYF
TRBJ2-3 TRBV7-9 few . TGTGCCAGCAGCCGCCTTCAGGGGCGCACAGATACGCAGTATTTT CASSRLQGRTDTQYF
TRBJ2-1 TRBV3-1 . . TGTGCCAGCAGCCAAGTGTTGCGGGTAGGCTACAATGAGCAGTTCTTC CASSQVLRVGYNEQFF
TRBJ2-7 TRBV6-1 many . TGTGCCAGCAGTGAAAGAGTTCGGGGGCAGGGAGAGGCTCGGGAGCAGTACTTC CASSERVRGQGEAREQYF
TRBJ2-7 TRBV11-3 few TRBD2 TGTGCCAGCAGCCAGGGGACTAGTAACGAGCAGTACTTC CASSQGTSNEQYF